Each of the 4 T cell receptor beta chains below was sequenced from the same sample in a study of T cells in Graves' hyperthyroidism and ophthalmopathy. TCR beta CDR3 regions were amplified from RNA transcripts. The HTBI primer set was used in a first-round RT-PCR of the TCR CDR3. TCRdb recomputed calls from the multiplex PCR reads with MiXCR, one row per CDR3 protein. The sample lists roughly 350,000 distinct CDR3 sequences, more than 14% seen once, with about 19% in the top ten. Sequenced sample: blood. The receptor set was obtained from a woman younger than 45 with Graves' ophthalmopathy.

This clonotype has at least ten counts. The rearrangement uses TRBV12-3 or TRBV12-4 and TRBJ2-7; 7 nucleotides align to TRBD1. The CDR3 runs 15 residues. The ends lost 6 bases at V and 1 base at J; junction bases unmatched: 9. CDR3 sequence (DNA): TGTGCCAGCAGCCGAGACAGGGCGACATCCTACGAGCAGTACTTC. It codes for CASSRDRATSYEQYF.

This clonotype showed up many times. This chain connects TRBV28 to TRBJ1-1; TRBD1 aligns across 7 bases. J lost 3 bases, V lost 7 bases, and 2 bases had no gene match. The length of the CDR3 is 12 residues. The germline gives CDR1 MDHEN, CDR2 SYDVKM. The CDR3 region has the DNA TGTGCCAGCAAGACAGGGCACACTGAAGCTTTCTTT. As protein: CASKTGHTEAFF. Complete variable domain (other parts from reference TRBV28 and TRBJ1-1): DVKVTQSSRYLVKRTGEKVFLECVQDMDHENMFWYRQDPGLGLRLIYFSYDVKMKEKGDIPEGYSVSREKKERFSLILESASTNQTSMYLCASKTGHTEAFFGQGTRLTVV.

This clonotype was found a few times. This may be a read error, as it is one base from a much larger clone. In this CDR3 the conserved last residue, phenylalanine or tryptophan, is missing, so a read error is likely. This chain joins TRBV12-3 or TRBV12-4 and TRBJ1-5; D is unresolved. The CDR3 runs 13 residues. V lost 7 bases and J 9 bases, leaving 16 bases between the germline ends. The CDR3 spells CASKPDTGGPQHL. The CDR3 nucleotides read TGTGCCAGCAAACCAGACACCGGAGGGCCCCAGCATCTT.

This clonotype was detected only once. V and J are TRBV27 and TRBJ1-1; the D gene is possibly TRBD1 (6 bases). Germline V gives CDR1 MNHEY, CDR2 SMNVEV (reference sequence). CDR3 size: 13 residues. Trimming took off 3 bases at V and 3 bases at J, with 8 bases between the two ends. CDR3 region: CASSFTGYTEAFF. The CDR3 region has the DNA TGTGCCAGCAGTTTCACAGGGTACACTGAAGCTTTCTTT.